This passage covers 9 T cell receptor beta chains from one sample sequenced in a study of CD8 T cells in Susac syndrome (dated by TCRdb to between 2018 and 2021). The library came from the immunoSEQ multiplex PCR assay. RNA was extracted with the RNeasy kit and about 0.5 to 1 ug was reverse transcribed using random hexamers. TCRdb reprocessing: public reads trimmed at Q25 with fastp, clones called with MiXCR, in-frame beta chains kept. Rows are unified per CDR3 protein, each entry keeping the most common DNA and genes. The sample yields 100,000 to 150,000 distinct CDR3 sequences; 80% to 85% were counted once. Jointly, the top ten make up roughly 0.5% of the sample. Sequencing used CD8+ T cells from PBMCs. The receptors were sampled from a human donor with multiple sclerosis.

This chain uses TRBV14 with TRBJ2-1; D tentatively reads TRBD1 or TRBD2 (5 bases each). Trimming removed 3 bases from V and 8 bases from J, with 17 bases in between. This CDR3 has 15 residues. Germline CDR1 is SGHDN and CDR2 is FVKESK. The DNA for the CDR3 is TGTGCCAGCAGCCACCGGGACCTTAGCGTCGATGAGCAGTTCTTC. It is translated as CASSHRDLSVDEQFF.

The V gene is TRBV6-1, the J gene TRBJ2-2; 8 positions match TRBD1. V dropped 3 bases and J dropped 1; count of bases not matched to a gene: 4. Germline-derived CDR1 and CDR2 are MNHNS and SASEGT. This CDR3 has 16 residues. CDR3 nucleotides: TGTGCCAGCAGTGACCTCGGGACAGGGAACACCGGGGAGCTGTTTTTT. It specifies CASSDLGTGNTGELFF.

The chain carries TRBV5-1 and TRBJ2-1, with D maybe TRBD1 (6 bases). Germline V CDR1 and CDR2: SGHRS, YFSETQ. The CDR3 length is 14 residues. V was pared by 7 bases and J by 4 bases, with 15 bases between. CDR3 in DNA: TGCGCCAGCGGCCCAGGACAGTCTTACAATGAGCAGTTCTTC. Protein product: CASGPGQSYNEQFF.

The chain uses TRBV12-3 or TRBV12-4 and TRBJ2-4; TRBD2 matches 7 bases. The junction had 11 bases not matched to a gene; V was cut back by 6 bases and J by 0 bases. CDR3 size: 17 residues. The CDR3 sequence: CASSSSGNSLAKNIQYF. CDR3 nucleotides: TGTGCCAGCAGCTCCAGCGGGAATTCGTTAGCCAAAAACATTCAGTACTTC.

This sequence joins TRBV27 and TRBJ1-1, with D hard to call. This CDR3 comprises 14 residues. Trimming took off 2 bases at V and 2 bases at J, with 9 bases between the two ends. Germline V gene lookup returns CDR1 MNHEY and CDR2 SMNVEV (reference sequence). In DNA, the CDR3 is TGTGCCAGCAGTTTACGGCAGACAAACACTGAAGCTTTCTTT. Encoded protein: CASSLRQTNTEAFF.

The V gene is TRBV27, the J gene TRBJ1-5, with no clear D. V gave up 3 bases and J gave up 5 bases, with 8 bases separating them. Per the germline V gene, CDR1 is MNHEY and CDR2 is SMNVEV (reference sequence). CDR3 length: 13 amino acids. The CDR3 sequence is CASSFGAYQPQHF. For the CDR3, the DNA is TGTGCCAGCAGTTTCGGAGCATATCAGCCCCAGCATTTT.

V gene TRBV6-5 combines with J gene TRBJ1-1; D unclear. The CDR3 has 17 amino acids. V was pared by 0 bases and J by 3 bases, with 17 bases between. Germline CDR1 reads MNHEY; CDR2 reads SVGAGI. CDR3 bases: TGTGCCAGCAGTTACTCGTCCTTGAGGTTTGAAGACACTGAAGCTTTCTTT. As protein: CASSYSSLRFEDTEAFF.

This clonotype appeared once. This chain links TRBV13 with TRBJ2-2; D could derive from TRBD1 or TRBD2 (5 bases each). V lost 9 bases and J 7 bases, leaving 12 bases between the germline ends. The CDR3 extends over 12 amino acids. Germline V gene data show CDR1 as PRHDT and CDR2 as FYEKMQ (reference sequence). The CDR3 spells CASTRGDGELFF. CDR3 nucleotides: TGTGCCAGTACCAGAGGGGACGGGGAGCTGTTTTTT.

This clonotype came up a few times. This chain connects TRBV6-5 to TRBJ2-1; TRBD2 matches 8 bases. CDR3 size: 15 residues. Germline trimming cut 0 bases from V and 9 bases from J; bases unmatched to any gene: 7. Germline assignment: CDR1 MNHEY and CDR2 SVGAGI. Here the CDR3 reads CASSYSSGTSVEQFF. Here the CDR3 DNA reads TGTGCCAGCAGTTACTCTAGCGGGACCTCGGTTGAGCAGTTCTTC.